The clone carrying this TCR beta chain was recorded a few times. The antigen is not known. Newly diagnosed patients aged 18 to 65 had hyperthyroidism of under 2 months' duration. Patients were excluded because of uncontrolled infection, other autoimmune disease, pregnancy or lactation. The sample belongs to a study of T cells in Graves' hyperthyroidism and ophthalmopathy. Overall study findings and caveats: Researchers found most expanded thyroid clonotypes above 0.001 in blood as well. Ophthalmopathy, which appeared later, was predicted by the model a median about 6 months before onset.

Amplification of TCR beta CDR3 regions used RNA as the template. The HTBI primer set served for first-round RT-PCR of the TCR CDR3. TCRdb passed the multiplex PCR reads through MiXCR, listing each CDR3 protein once. The data contain hundreds of thousands of distinct CDR3 sequences, around 14% of them singletons. V gave up 4 bases and J gave up 0 bases, with 16 bases separating them. The CDR3 extends over 17 amino acids. The germline CDR1 and CDR2 sequences are SGDLS and YYNGEE. The receptor was isolated from a woman in her 30s with Graves' hyperthyroidism that later progressed to Graves' ophthalmopathy. This chain joins TRBV9 and TRBJ1-4; D gene ambiguous. What was sequenced was blood. CDR3 in DNA: TGTGCCAGCAGCTTCCGCCCCTCAGAAGCAACTAATGAAAAACTGTTTTTT. Protein sequence: CASSFRPSEATNEKLFF. Drawing the rest from reference TRBV9 and TRBJ1-4, the complete variable domain is DSGVTQTPKHLITATGQRVTLRCSPRSGDLSVYWYQQSLDQGLQFLIQYYNGEERAKGNILERFSAQQFPDLHSELNLSSLELGDSALYFCASSFRPSEATNEKLFFGSGTQLSVL.